Following are 24 T cell receptor beta chains from one sample sequenced in a study of radiotherapy plus CTLA-4 blockade in lung cancer. Produced via immunoSEQ multiplex PCR; TCRdb's table is partial and in-frame only. The data contain some 64,000 clones, approximately 75% of them seen just once; the ten biggest clones take up about 4.5%. The sequences come from peripheral blood, collected from a patient treated with radiotherapy plus ipilimumab. These receptors were obtained from a human donor with non-small cell lung cancer who had a complete response to radiotherapy plus ipilimumab.

In the case of this clone: Other DNA sequences within the sample encode an identical CDR3. This chain connects TRBV10-2 to TRBJ2-5, with D hard to call. The CDR3 is 11 amino acids. The ends were cut back, 4 bases at V and 2 bases at J, with 2 bases in the middle. Germline V gives CDR1 WSHSY, CDR2 SAAADI. The CDR3 region is CASSVQETQYF. CDR3 nucleotide sequence: TGCGCCAGCAGTGTACAAGAGACCCAGTACTTC.

This chain links TRBV10-2 with TRBJ1-1; a weak D match, TRBD1 (6 bases). V dropped 9 bases and J dropped 5 bases, with 16 bases sitting between them. The CDR3 runs to 13 residues. Per germline, CDR1 WSHSY and CDR2 SAAADI. The CDR3 sequence: CASKRGEGTEAFF. The CDR3, as DNA: TGCGCCAGTAAGAGGGGGGAAGGGACTGAAGCTTTCTTT.

This chain joins TRBV11-2 and TRBJ1-1; the D gene is possibly TRBD1 (5 bases). The CDR3 extends over 15 amino acids. From germline, CDR1 is SGHAT and CDR2 FQNNGV. Deletions cut 8 bases from V and 3 bases from J, with 19 bases between. The CDR3 sequence: CASYPGTRRDTEAFF. Here the CDR3 DNA reads TGTGCCAGCTATCCCGGGACTAGACGGGACACTGAAGCTTTCTTT.

The chain joins TRBV15 to TRBJ1-1, with 9 bases matching TRBD1. CDR1 is LNHNV and CDR2 is YYDKDF in the germline V gene (reference sequence). There are 14 residues in the CDR3. V lost 3 bases and J lost 3; bases outside the gene matches: 2. The CDR3 region is CATSRDRGDTEAFF. The CDR3 bases are TGTGCCACCAGCAGGGACAGGGGTGACACTGAAGCTTTCTTT.

Only a few counts were recorded for this clone. The chain joins TRBV7-9 to TRBJ1-1; D is undetermined. Trimming shortened V by 1 base and J by 6 bases, and 12 bases separated the two germline ends. Per germline, CDR1 SEHNR and CDR2 FQNEAQ (reference sequence). The CDR3 loop spans 14 amino acids. The CDR3 region is CASSLGSVGPEAFF. The DNA for the CDR3 is TGTGCCAGCAGCTTAGGGTCGGTGGGCCCTGAAGCTTTCTTT.

The chain links TRBV5-6 to TRBJ2-3; 8 nucleotides align to TRBD2. The CDR3 spans 18 residues. The germline gives CDR1 SGHDT, CDR2 YYEEEE. The V segment lost 0 bases and the J segment 5 bases; nucleotides outside the gene matches: 14. The CDR3 spells CASSLELGLAGLGDTQYF. In DNA form, the CDR3 reads TGTGCCAGCAGCTTGGAGCTCGGGCTAGCGGGCCTGGGAGATACGCAGTATTTT.

The chain is built from TRBV30 and TRBJ1-5; TRBD1 matches at 8 bases. CDR1 and CDR2 (germline): GTSNPN, SVGIG (reference sequence). The length of the CDR3 is 14 residues. V lost 0 bases, J lost 6 bases, and 4 bases stayed unmatched. CDR3: CAWSVAGGGQPQHF. CDR3 sequence (DNA): TGTGCCTGGAGTGTAGCAGGGGGCGGTCAGCCCCAGCATTTT.

The chain employs TRBV2 and TRBJ1-4, with no clear D. This CDR3 is built from 14 residues. Germline V gene data show CDR1 as SNHLY and CDR2 as FYNNEI. V was trimmed by 11 bases and J by 11 bases, leaving 24 bases between them. In DNA, the CDR3 is TGTGCCTCCCAAGAGGGAATAGGTACCGGGAAACTGTTTTTT. Protein product: CASQEGIGTGKLFF.

This sequence joins TRBV10-3 and TRBJ1-3, with D possibly being TRBD1 (6 bases). Germline V CDR1 and CDR2: ENHRY, SYGVKD. V was cut by 0 bases and J by 0 bases, with 12 bases left in between. This CDR3 contains 17 residues. CDR3 DNA sequence: TGTGCCATCAGTGAGTCTCGTGGACAGAACTCTGGAAACACCATATATTTT. It encodes CAISESRGQNSGNTIYF.

Written as DNA, the CDR3 is TGTGCCAGCAGCTTACTAACTATAGCGGGGGGCTACAATGAGCAGTTCTTC. Amino acids: CASSLLTIAGGYNEQFF. The chain uses TRBV5-6 and TRBJ2-1; 10 bases match TRBD2. From germline, CDR1 is SGHDT and CDR2 YYEEEE. The CDR3 length is 17 residues. V was clipped by 2 bases and J by 3 bases; unmatched bases: 8.

The J gene is TRBJ1-1, the V gene TRBV9; 8 bases line up with TRBD1. Germline assignment: CDR1 SGDLS and CDR2 YYNGEE. V was clipped by 3 bases and J by 7 bases; unmatched bases: 5. The CDR3 contains 13 residues. The CDR3 nucleotides are TGTGCCAGCAGCGCCAGACAGGGGCGTGAAGCTTTCTTT. It yields the protein CASSARQGREAFF. The full variable domain, rest sourced from reference TRBV9 and TRBJ1-1, is DSGVTQTPKHLITATGQRVTLRCSPRSGDLSVYWYQQSLDQGLQFLIQYYNGEERAKGNILERFSAQQFPDLHSELNLSSLELGDSALYFCASSARQGREAFFGQGTRLTVV.

The chain joins TRBV4-1 to TRBJ2-1; 10 bases match TRBD2. J was trimmed by 7 bases and V by 3 bases; bases with no gene match: 3. The CDR3 covers 14 residues. The V gene's germline CDR1 is MGHRA and CDR2 YSYEKL. CDR3 DNA sequence: TGCGCCAGCAGCCAGGGACTAGCGACAAATGAGCAGTTCTTC. Protein sequence: CASSQGLATNEQFF.

The V gene is TRBV28, the J gene TRBJ2-1; 7 bases align to TRBD1. This CDR3 has 12 residues. Looked up from germline, CDR1 is MDHEN and CDR2 is SYDVKM. After removal of 5 bases from V and 7 bases from J, the junction contained 2 bases not matched to a gene. As DNA, the CDR3 is TGTGCCAGCAGTCGACAGGGAAATGAGCAGTTCTTC. This gives the protein CASSRQGNEQFF.

J is TRBJ2-5 and V is TRBV5-6; 10 bases line up with TRBD2. CDR1 is SGHDT and CDR2 is YYEEEE in the germline V gene. The V gene end was trimmed by 3 bases and the J gene end by 0 bases; junction bases not matched to a gene: 2. The CDR3 totals 15 residues. The DNA for the CDR3 is TGTGCCAGCAGCTCCACTAGCGGGGACCAAGAGACCCAGTACTTC. Translation: CASSSTSGDQETQYF. The whole variable domain, remainder taken from reference TRBV5-6 and TRBJ2-5, is DAGVTQSPTHLIKTRGQQVTLRCSPKSGHDTVSWYQQALGQGPQFIFQYYEEEERQRGNFPDRFSGHQFPNYSSELNVNALLLGDSALYLCASSSTSGDQETQYFGPGTRLLVL.

This chain uses TRBV7-8 with TRBJ2-7, with a weak D call TRBD2 (5 bases). V dropped 5 bases and J dropped 5 bases, with 10 bases sitting between them. CDR3 size: 12 residues. CDR1 and CDR2 (germline): SGHVS, FQNEAQ. CDR3 in amino acids: CASSLWGDEQYF. CDR3 bases: TGTGCCAGCAGCCTCTGGGGAGACGAGCAGTACTTC.

The chain employs TRBV4-1 and TRBJ2-1; 9 bases agree with TRBD2. The CDR3 is 17 amino acids. CDR1 and CDR2 (germline): MGHRA, YSYEKL. V lost 1 base to trimming and J lost 6 bases; unmatched junction nucleotides: 10. CDR3 DNA: TGCGCCAGCAGCCAAGGACCAGCAGCGGGAGGTATCAATGAGCAGTTCTTC. The encoded protein is CASSQGPAAGGINEQFF.

CDR3: CASSALTGVVEKLFF. The CDR3 DNA follows: TGTGCCAGCTCCGCCCTGACAGGGGTAGTTGAAAAACTGTTTTTT. V and J are TRBV25-1 and TRBJ1-4; 8 bases agree with TRBD1. Trimming at V came to 8 bases and at J to 7 bases, leaving 12 bases not matched to a gene. The CDR3 sequence is 15 residues long. The germline gives CDR1 MGHDK, CDR2 SYGVNS.

The chain uses TRBV25-1 and TRBJ2-3; D possibly corresponds to TRBD1 (6 bases). This CDR3 has 16 amino acids. Germline V gives CDR1 MGHDK, CDR2 SYGVNS. V shed 2 bases and J shed 5 bases, with 17 bases lying between them. CDR3 sequence reads: CASSEVMAGAGDTQYF. In DNA, the CDR3 is TGTGCCAGCAGTGAAGTGATGGCAGGGGCAGGAGATACGCAGTATTTT. The complete variable domain, with remaining parts taken from reference TRBV25-1 and TRBJ2-3, reads EADIYQTPRYLVIGTGKKITLECSQTMGHDKMYWYQQDPGMELHLIHYSYGVNSTEKGDLSSESTVSRIRTEHFPLTLESARPSHTSQYLCASSEVMAGAGDTQYFGPGTRLTVL.

This sequence joins TRBV7-2 and TRBJ2-2; perhaps TRBD2 as D (7 bases). Germline-derived CDR1 and CDR2 are SGHTA and FQGNSA. Trimming cost V 5 bases and J 7 bases, with 20 bases left between them. The CDR3 runs to 16 residues. This CDR3 reads CASSRRAGGQGGELFF. For the CDR3, the DNA is TGTGCCAGCAGCCGAAGAGCCGGGGGGCAGGGCGGGGAGCTGTTTTTT.

This sequence joins TRBV27 and TRBJ2-1, with D tentatively TRBD2 (6 bases). Trimming stripped 8 bases from V and 0 bases from J, with 11 bases between. This CDR3 has 14 residues. Per germline, CDR1 MNHEY and CDR2 SMNVEV (reference sequence). This chain's CDR3 is CASSAGSSYNEQFF. The CDR3 coding sequence is TGTGCCAGCTCTGCGGGGAGCTCCTACAATGAGCAGTTCTTC.

The rearrangement links TRBV7-2 to TRBJ1-3; possibly TRBD1 for D (6 bases). This CDR3 is built from 16 residues. Germline loops: CDR1 SGHTA, CDR2 FQGNSA. V gave up 4 bases and J gave up 0 bases, with 13 bases separating them. The CDR3 region has the DNA TGTGCCAGCAGCTCCTGGACAGTTGGCTCTGGAAACACCATATATTTT. It yields the protein CASSSWTVGSGNTIYF.

This clone came up a few times. The V call is TRBV10-2, the J call TRBJ2-1; D could derive from TRBD1 or TRBD2 (6 bases each). V was cut by 8 bases and J by 4 bases, with 21 bases left in between. The CDR3 is made up of 16 amino acids. The germline gives CDR1 WSHSY, CDR2 SAAADI. CDR3 in DNA: TGCGCCAGCGATTACCGGGGGCTAGCTGGATACAATGAGCAGTTCTTC. Encoded protein: CASDYRGLAGYNEQFF.

This clone was picked up one time. The chain is built from TRBV29-1 and TRBJ2-4; D perhaps matches TRBD2 (7 bases). The CDR3 covers 14 residues. The V gene's germline CDR1 is SQVTM and CDR2 ANQGSEA. Trimming stripped 6 bases from V and 0 bases from J, with 12 bases between. CDR3 sequence reads: CSVRGRVAKNIQYF. The CDR3 bases are TGCAGCGTGCGGGGGCGGGTAGCCAAAAACATTCAGTACTTC.

This clone was detected only a few times. The rearrangement links TRBV10-3 to TRBJ1-5, with D possibly being TRBD1 (6 bases). Trimming shortened V by 2 bases and J by 6 bases, and 17 bases separated the two germline ends. CDR3 length equals 16 residues. Germline CDR1 ENHRY, CDR2 SYGVKD. CDR3 in amino acids: CAISEGMTGPSQPQHF. In nucleotides, the CDR3 is TGTGCCATCAGTGAGGGTATGACAGGCCCTTCTCAGCCCCAGCATTTT.